The clone carrying this T cell receptor beta chain came up once. The record originates from a study of blood T cell repertoires in COVID-19. Seattle's cohort entered during active infection and was followed longitudinally. CDR3 length: 16 amino acids. CDR1 SGHRS and CDR2 YFSETQ come from the germline V gene. V lost 2 bases, J lost 1 base, and 8 bases stayed unmatched. The method was immunoSEQ multiplex PCR; TCRdb's version includes in-frame clones alone and lacks a portion of them. The sample records approximately 100,000 clones, 80% to 90% being singletons. The sequence derives from a human donor with COVID-19, enrolled during active disease. The donor label of this sample is uncertain. The rearrangement joins TRBV5-1 to TRBJ1-1; 7 bases map to TRBD1. Sequencing was performed on peripheral blood. The CDR3 DNA follows: TGCGCCAGCAGCTTTCTTACAGGGGCGGCGAACACTGAAGCTTTCTTT. It codes for CASSFLTGAANTEAFF.